The 26 T cell receptor beta chains listed next were all sequenced from one sample in a study of T cell changes during pregnancy in multiple sclerosis (dated by TCRdb to the late 2010s). Library prep was done by the immunoSEQ multiplex PCR assay. TCRdb holds this immuneACCESS table with in-frame rearrangements only. Some clones are missing; in checked studies, unresolved V genes explain under half, and the rest has no known cause. The table for this sample lists 43,000 or so clones; around 93% of them were counted only once. The ten largest clonotypes hold around 2.1% of the sample. Sample: peripheral blood, taken in the third trimester of pregnancy. The receptors here all came from a female donor with multiple sclerosis, enrolled in a pregnancy study.

Points on this clone: One junction end disagrees with the germline gene, perhaps due to a read error. This chain joins TRBV18 and TRBJ2-7, with 8 bases aligning to TRBD1. The germline V gene encodes CDR1 KGHSH and CDR2 LQKENI. This CDR3 has 15 amino acids. The CDR3 DNA reads as TGTGCCAGCTCCCCACGCGGGGACAGGACCTACGAGCAGTACTTC. As protein: CASSPRGDRTYEQYF.

The chain joins TRBV9 to TRBJ1-2, with 8 positions matching TRBD1. The CDR3 has 13 residues. The J segment lost 8 bases and the V segment lost 3 bases, leaving 6 bases of the junction unmatched. Germline V CDR1 and CDR2: SGDLS, YYNGEE. The CDR3 region has the DNA TGTGCCAGCAGCGCCCGGACAGGGTCGGGCTACACCTTC. Protein product: CASSARTGSGYTF. The entire variable domain, with the rest obtained from reference TRBV9 and TRBJ1-2, is as follows: DSGVTQTPKHLITATGQRVTLRCSPRSGDLSVYWYQQSLDQGLQFLIQYYNGEERAKGNILERFSAQQFPDLHSELNLSSLELGDSALYFCASSARTGSGYTFGSGTRLTVV.

The chain carries TRBV27 and TRBJ1-5; D possibly corresponds to TRBD1 (6 bases). V was shortened by 8 bases and J by 2 bases, with 10 bases between the two germline ends. This CDR3 is 13 amino acids long. CDR1 and CDR2 (germline): MNHEY, SMNVEV (reference sequence). CDR3 DNA: TGTGCCAGCGCCCAGGGGCGCAATCAGCCCCAGCATTTT. This codes for CASAQGRNQPQHF.

The chain uses TRBV7-9 and TRBJ2-1; TRBD1 agrees at 9 bases. Germline CDR1 reads SEHNR; CDR2 reads FQNEAQ (reference sequence). With V trimmed by 2 bases and J by 9 bases, 8 bases remained unmatched. The CDR3 covers 15 residues. CDR3 bases: TGTGCCAGCAGCTTAATACAGGGGGCATTTTCTGAGCAGTTCTTC. Translation: CASSLIQGAFSEQFF.

This chain uses TRBV13 with TRBJ2-2; 8 bases are a match to TRBD1. Trimming cost V 4 bases and J 2 bases; bases outside gene matches: 6. This CDR3 is 16 amino acids long. Germline-derived CDR1 and CDR2 are PRHDT and FYEKMQ (reference sequence). This CDR3 reads CASSYGQGRNTGELFF. DNA for the CDR3: TGTGCCAGCAGCTACGGACAGGGAAGAAACACCGGGGAGCTGTTTTTT. The full variable domain, completed using reference TRBV13 and TRBJ2-2, is AAGVIQSPRHLIKEKRETATLKCYPIPRHDTVYWYQQGPGQDPQFLISFYEKMQSDKGSIPDRFSAQQFSDYHSELNMSSLELGDSALYFCASSYGQGRNTGELFFGEGSRLTVL.

The chain combines TRBV5-6 with TRBJ2-7; 7 nucleotides match TRBD2. CDR1 and CDR2 (germline): SGHDT, YYEEEE. V was pared by 2 bases and J by 4 bases, with 12 bases of the junction left unmatched. The CDR3 spans 16 residues. The CDR3 region is CASSFDPGTTFYEQYF. CDR3 DNA sequence: TGTGCCAGCAGCTTCGACCCCGGGACTACCTTTTACGAGCAGTACTTC.

The V and J genes are TRBV27 and TRBJ2-7; TRBD2 matches at 13 bases. The CDR3 runs 14 residues. Germline assignment: CDR1 MNHEY and CDR2 SMNVEV (reference sequence). V shed 6 bases and J 7 bases; nucleotides not matched to a gene: 6. The CDR3 reads CASRWTSGSSEQYF. In nucleotides, the CDR3 is TGTGCCAGCAGATGGACTAGCGGGAGCTCAGAGCAGTACTTC.

V is TRBV7-9 and J is TRBJ2-3, with a tentative D call TRBD1 (5 bases). V was cut by 5 bases and J by 4 bases, with 13 bases left in between. The CDR3 is 14 residues long. Germline CDR1 reads SEHNR; CDR2 reads FQNEAQ (reference sequence). Written as DNA, the CDR3 is TGTGCCAGCAGCGCGCACCAGGGTGCAGATACGCAGTATTTT. It yields the protein CASSAHQGADTQYF.

The chain employs TRBV21-1 and TRBJ2-1; the table names TRBD2, a call not compared with the DNA. TRBV21-1 is deemed a pseudogene. This CDR3 is 19 amino acids long. The CDR3 nucleotides read TGTGCCAGCAGCAAAGGCACATATTTTGCGGAGGTAAACTACAATGAGCAGTTCTTC. It specifies CASSKGTYFAEVNYNEQFF.

The DNA of the CDR3 is TGTGCCACCAGCAGAGATCGACAGGTCTCGCCTGCAGCTTTCTTT. It is translated as CATSRDRQVSPAAFF. The genes are TRBV15 and TRBJ1-1; D might be TRBD1 (6 bases). The CDR3 spans 15 residues. Germline CDR1 and CDR2: LNHNV and YYDKDF (reference sequence). V lost 0 bases, J lost 10 bases, and 18 bases lay in between.

The chain links TRBV27 to TRBJ2-3, with D maybe TRBD2 (5 bases). V lost 0 bases and J lost 3, with 10 bases in between. Germline V gives CDR1 MNHEY, CDR2 SMNVEV (reference sequence). The CDR3 sequence is 15 residues long. In DNA form, the CDR3 reads TGTGCCAGCAGTTTATCAGCAGGACTGACAGATACGCAGTATTTT. This sequence encodes CASSLSAGLTDTQYF.

This rearrangement joins TRBV10-3 to TRBJ2-1, with 9 bases identical to TRBD2. The CDR3 runs 16 residues. Germline assignment: CDR1 ENHRY and CDR2 SYGVKD. The V gene end was trimmed by 6 bases and the J gene end by 6 bases; junction bases not matched to a gene: 12. The CDR3 coding sequence is TGTGCCATCAGCCCCCCGGGCACTAGCGGGTTCAATGAGCAGTTCTTC. Translating gives CAISPPGTSGFNEQFF.

The chain employs TRBV5-4 and TRBJ2-7; TRBD1 agrees at 7 bases. Germline-derived CDR1 and CDR2 are SGHNT and YYREEE (reference sequence). This CDR3 region has 13 residues. Trimming took 2 bases from V and 6 from J; bases not matched to a gene: 5. Here the CDR3 reads CASSFRGSGEQYF. CDR3 bases: TGTGCCAGCAGCTTCAGGGGGAGCGGCGAGCAGTACTTC.

The V and J genes are TRBV5-8 and TRBJ1-5; perhaps TRBD1 as D (5 bases). Germline V lookup: CDR1 SGHTS, CDR2 YDEGEE. The CDR3 length is 16 residues. V lost 0 bases and J 0 bases, leaving 10 bases between the germline ends. The CDR3 DNA reads as TGTGCCAGCAGCTTGGTACAGGTTTATAGCAATCAGCCCCAGCATTTT. It encodes CASSLVQVYSNQPQHF.

The V call is TRBV5-4, the J call TRBJ2-1; D unclear. Per the germline V gene, CDR1 is SGHNT and CDR2 is YYREEE (reference sequence). V lost 3 bases and J 4 bases, leaving 2 bases between the germline ends. This CDR3 has 11 amino acids. The CDR3 DNA follows: TGTGCCAGCAGCTCGTACAATGAGCAGTTCTTC. It encodes CASSSYNEQFF.

This chain joins TRBV5-1 and TRBJ2-2; tentative D call: TRBD2 (5 bases). The V end lost 9 bases, the J end lost 4 bases, and 22 bases lay between the germline ends. This CDR3 contains 16 residues. From germline, CDR1 is SGHRS and CDR2 YFSETQ. CDR3 in DNA: TGCGCCACCCGGCTTCCTCTCACAAGCGGCACCGGGGAGCTGTTTTTT. Amino acid sequence: CATRLPLTSGTGELFF.

V usage is TRBV28 and J usage is TRBJ1-2, with no clear D. This CDR3 comprises 14 residues. V gave up 7 bases and J gave up 5 bases, with 17 bases separating them. Per germline, CDR1 MDHEN and CDR2 SYDVKM. CDR3 sequence: CASTPTGKIYGYTF. CDR3 DNA sequence: TGTGCCAGCACCCCGACCGGGAAGATATATGGCTACACCTTC.

This chain joins TRBV25-1 and TRBJ2-5; 10 bases map to TRBD1. The CDR3 totals 15 residues. The trim removed 7 bases at V and 2 bases at J, leaving 7 bases unmatched. CDR1 and CDR2 (germline): MGHDK, SYGVNS. The CDR3 sequence is CASINRDRGQETQYF. As DNA, the CDR3 is TGTGCCAGCATCAACCGGGACAGGGGTCAAGAGACCCAGTACTTC.

The V and J genes are TRBV15 and TRBJ2-1; 8 bases are shared with TRBD2. This CDR3 region has 16 residues. The V gene end was trimmed by 4 bases and the J gene end by 8 bases; junction bases not matched to a gene: 13. Germline loops: CDR1 LNHNV, CDR2 YYDKDF (reference sequence). The CDR3 is CATSTPGLVSPHEQFF. The DNA of the CDR3 is TGTGCCACCAGCACACCGGGACTAGTGTCCCCCCATGAGCAGTTCTTC.

The V call is TRBV5-1, the J call TRBJ1-6; D is unclear. Germline V CDR1 and CDR2: SGHRS, YFSETQ. The CDR3 covers 14 residues. V was pared by 0 bases and J by 6 bases, with 7 bases between. Here the CDR3 reads CASSLDGFNSPLHF. CDR3 in DNA: TGCGCCAGCAGCTTGGACGGGTTTAATTCACCCCTCCACTTT.

This clone was seen a single time. This chain connects TRBV7-9 to TRBJ2-2; D is unresolved. Germline CDR1 SEHNR, CDR2 FQNEAQ (reference sequence). The CDR3 extends over 13 amino acids. V lost 3 bases to trimming and J lost 3 bases, with 5 bases between them. The DNA for the CDR3 is TGTGCCAGCAGCTTCCTTTACACCGGGGAGCTGTTTTTT. Residues: CASSFLYTGELFF.

The rearrangement links TRBV28 to TRBJ2-7; weak D call: TRBD2 (5 bases). V was clipped by 4 bases and J by 4 bases, with 11 bases between them. Germline V gene lookup returns CDR1 MDHEN and CDR2 SYDVKM. This CDR3 is built from 13 residues. CDR3 region: CASSSTIRYEQYF. The CDR3 DNA sequence: TGTGCCAGCAGTTCGACTATCAGATACGAGCAGTACTTC.

The chain employs TRBV6-7 and TRBJ1-4; D possibly corresponds to TRBD1 (5 bases). TRBV6-7 is an open reading frame whose function is uncertain. With 7 bases removed from V and 12 bases from J, the gap between germline ends came to 9 bases. This CDR3 contains 10 residues. For the CDR3, the DNA is TGTGCCAGCAAAACGACAGAACTGTTTTTT. It encodes CASKTTELFF.

The rearrangement uses TRBV29-1 and TRBJ2-3; D is possibly TRBD1 (5 bases). The CDR3 consists of 15 residues. The V end lost 5 bases, the J end lost 0 bases, and 15 bases lay between the germline ends. CDR1 is SQVTM and CDR2 is ANQGSEA in the germline V gene. This CDR3 is CSVPKGVESTDTQYF. The DNA of the CDR3 is TGCAGCGTTCCCAAAGGGGTTGAAAGCACAGATACGCAGTATTTT.

The rearrangement links TRBV4-3 to TRBJ2-1; maybe TRBD1 (5 bases). This CDR3 region has 13 residues. Looked up from germline, CDR1 is LGHNA and CDR2 is YSLEER. The ends were cut back, 0 bases at V and 12 bases at J, with 12 bases in the middle. The CDR3 protein is CASSQDLQVGQFF. CDR3 bases: TGCGCCAGCAGCCAAGATCTACAGGTGGGGCAGTTCTTC.

The chain joins TRBV9 to TRBJ2-5; 7 bases are a match to TRBD2. CDR1 is SGDLS, CDR2 YYNGEE, per germline. The length of the CDR3 is 16 residues. The junction had 7 bases not matched to a gene; V was cut back by 0 bases and J by 2 bases. CDR3 sequence: CASSVGASGTQETQYF. CDR3 nucleotides: TGTGCCAGCAGCGTAGGGGCTAGCGGAACGCAAGAGACCCAGTACTTC.